This TCR beta chain originates from a study of identical twins. Study conclusions and caveats: The degree of excess twin sharing was weaker in beta out-of-frame sequences.

CDR3 length: 13 amino acids. V lost 7 bases and J lost 8; bases outside the gene matches: 7. Healthy Caucasians, and only they, were the donors. TCRdb processed the 5' RACE reads anew with MiXCR; each CDR3 protein has one entry. The sample consists of 690,000 or so distinct CDR3 sequences, approximately 6% of them appearing once. A few counts support this clonotype. Antigen unknown. The sequenced sample consisted of naive T cells sorted from blood. The sequence was obtained from a man aged 18 to 35 in good health. This chain connects TRBV12-3 or TRBV12-4 to TRBJ2-1, with 8 positions matching TRBD1. DNA for the CDR3: TGTGCCAGCACCCCTAGACAGGGGTATGAGCAGTTCTTC. Its protein product is CASTPRQGYEQFF.